The 10 T cell receptor beta chains given below trace back to one sample, sequenced in a study of monozygotic twins with cystic fibrosis. Clones were read by immunoSEQ multiplex PCR, and TCRdb kept only the in-frame ones, dropping some. The profile covers 30,000 to 45,000 clones, with approximately 80% appearing a single time and around 1.7% taken by the ten largest. The sequenced sample consisted of blood. Every receptor here comes from a girl between 2 and 10 years old with cystic fibrosis.

The rearrangement uses TRBV4-2 and TRBJ1-2; TRBD1 aligns across 8 bases. The CDR3 is made up of 15 amino acids. J was trimmed by 8 bases and V by 5 bases; bases with no gene match: 13. CDR1 LGHNA and CDR2 YNFKEQ come from the germline V gene. The CDR3 spells CASSVDRDLLNGYTF. The CDR3, as DNA: TGTGCCAGCAGCGTGGACAGGGACCTGCTAAACGGCTACACCTTC.

V and J are TRBV30 and TRBJ2-3, with 9 bases aligning to TRBD2. V trimming: 0 bases; J trimming: 2 bases; junction bases outside the gene matches: 6. The CDR3 contains 16 residues. The germline V gene has CDR1 GTSNPN and CDR2 SVGIG (reference sequence). CDR3 nucleotides: TGTGCCTGGAGTGTACCCAGCGGGAGGCACACAGATACGCAGTATTTT. Protein product: CAWSVPSGRHTDTQYF.

The gene calls are TRBV5-1 and TRBJ2-7; D unclear. The CDR3 has 12 amino acids. The germline V gene has CDR1 SGHRS and CDR2 YFSETQ. Trimming took off 4 bases at V and 5 bases at J, with 10 bases between the two ends. The CDR3 here is CASSAGRDEQYF. CDR3 sequence (DNA): TGCGCCAGCAGCGCCGGAAGGGACGAGCAGTACTTC.

V is TRBV5-4 and J is TRBJ1-2, with 10 nucleotides matching TRBD1. The germline CDR1 and CDR2 sequences are SGHNT and YYREEE (reference sequence). The trim removed 4 bases at V and 2 bases at J, leaving 2 bases unmatched. The CDR3 totals 14 residues. CDR3 in amino acids: CASSAGQGNYGYTF. CDR3 nucleotides: TGTGCCAGCAGCGCGGGACAGGGGAACTATGGCTACACCTTC.

This clone was recorded a few times. DNA of the CDR3: TGTGCCAGCAGCTTTGAGATGGGGCCCCAATCACCCCTCCACTTT. It translates to CASSFEMGPQSPLHF. The rearrangement uses TRBV6-5 and TRBJ1-6, with D possibly matching TRBD1 (5 bases). The CDR3 is made up of 15 amino acids. V lost 6 bases and J lost 10, with 19 bases in between. Germline assignment: CDR1 MNHEY and CDR2 SVGAGI.

The chain combines TRBV7-8 with TRBJ2-7; 12 nucleotides agree with TRBD1. Germline V gene data show CDR1 as SGHVS and CDR2 as FQNEAQ. J gave up 9 bases and V 1 base, and 10 bases lay outside the gene matches. The CDR3 is 16 amino acids. The CDR3 loop is CASSLERGTGGTPQYF. CDR3 nucleotides: TGTGCCAGCAGCTTAGAAAGAGGGACAGGGGGCACCCCGCAGTACTTC.

V is TRBV13 and J is TRBJ1-3; D gene ambiguous. With 1 base removed from V and 0 bases from J, the gap between germline ends came to 10 bases. Germline V gene lookup returns CDR1 PRHDT and CDR2 FYEKMQ (reference sequence). The CDR3 is 16 amino acids. The CDR3 sequence: CASSLAGASSGNTIYF. CDR3 bases: TGTGCCAGCAGCTTAGCGGGAGCCAGCTCTGGAAACACCATATATTTT.

The chain links TRBV5-1 to TRBJ1-2, with 8 bases aligning to TRBD1. V lost 0 bases and J lost 5; bases outside the gene matches: 12. Germline CDR1 and CDR2: SGHRS and YFSETQ. CDR3 length equals 17 residues. The CDR3 protein is CASSLVAGQGRGYGYTF. The CDR3 bases are TGCGCCAGCAGCTTGGTGGCAGGACAGGGACGGGGGTATGGCTACACCTTC.

The chain uses TRBV7-9 and TRBJ2-7; possible D gene TRBD1, 5 bases. V was trimmed by 1 base and J by 3 bases, leaving 13 bases between them. Germline V gives CDR1 SEHNR, CDR2 FQNEAQ (reference sequence). The CDR3 sequence is 15 residues long. CDR3 region: CASSLVAQGDYEQYF. The DNA for the CDR3 is TGTGCCAGCAGCTTAGTGGCCCAGGGCGACTACGAGCAGTACTTC.

The J gene is TRBJ1-6, the V gene TRBV11-2; no definite D call. V gave up 5 bases and J gave up 9 bases, with 14 bases separating them. CDR1 is SGHAT, CDR2 FQNNGV, per germline. The CDR3 is 14 residues long. The DNA for the CDR3 is TGTGCCAGCAGCGCCGCCTCTAGAAGTTCACCCCTCCACTTT. Translating gives CASSAASRSSPLHF.